This note documents a single T cell receptor (beta chain) sequence. Its antigen is currently unknown. Sequencing used immunoSEQ multiplex PCR; TCRdb keeps in-frame clones, though not all of them. The sample gives approximately 120,000 clones, just over 90% of which show up once; approximately 0.73% is in the top ten. The CDR3 sequence is 16 residues long. The trim removed 0 bases at V and 3 bases at J, leaving 1 base unmatched. In germline, CDR1 is KGHSH, CDR2 LQKENI. The source of the sample is a study of siplizumab effects on memory and regulatory T cells. The study's findings and limits: Confirmation was lacking for the suppressive function of proliferating Tregs derived from siplizumab cultures.

The clonotype comes from a human donor in good health. This chain uses TRBV18 with TRBJ2-1, with TRBD1 matching over 11 bases. The sequenced material came from Tregs sorted from blood. As DNA, the CDR3 is TGTGCCAGCTCACCACCCGGGACAGGGGGCTACAATGAGCAGTTCTTC. Its protein product is CASSPPGTGGYNEQFF.